The 5 T cell receptor beta chains reported below all come from one sample, sequenced in a study of early T cells in non-severe SARS-CoV-2 infection. TCRdb reanalysed the 5' RACE reads using MiXCR and keeps one entry per CDR3 protein. Among some 77,000 distinct CDR3 sequences listed, roughly 12% were seen once. Material: whole blood, obtained at baseline. These receptors originate from an adult who was a healthcare worker with PCR-confirmed SARS-CoV-2 infection or an uninfected control (not recorded which). The donor label of this sample is uncertain.

The sample holds a few counts of this clonotype. This chain links TRBV2 with TRBJ2-3; 11 nucleotides line up with TRBD2. J lost 4 bases, V lost 6 bases, and 6 bases had no gene match. The CDR3 totals 15 residues. Germline V gives CDR1 SNHLY, CDR2 FYNNEI. The CDR3 here is CASRRTSGFSDTQYF. The CDR3 DNA sequence: TGTGCCAGCAGGAGGACTAGCGGGTTTTCAGATACGCAGTATTTT. Drawing the rest from reference TRBV2 and TRBJ2-3, the complete variable domain is EPEVTQTPSHQVTQMGQEVILRCVPISNHLYFYWYRQILGQKVEFLVSFYNNEISEKSEIFDDQFSVERPDGSNFTLKIRSTKLEDSAMYFCASRRTSGFSDTQYFGPGTRLTVL.

This clonotype was counted ten times or more. The V and J genes are TRBV24-1 and TRBJ2-2; D not resolved. CDR1 and CDR2 (germline): KGHDR, SFDVKD. V gave up 3 bases and J gave up 6 bases, with 7 bases separating them. The CDR3 totals 13 residues. The CDR3 spells CATSDPSAGELFF. DNA of the CDR3: TGTGCCACCAGTGATCCGAGCGCCGGGGAGCTGTTTTTT.

This sequence joins TRBV12-3 or TRBV12-4 and TRBJ2-7; D remains unclear. V shed 3 bases and J shed 3 bases, with 6 bases lying between them. The CDR3 covers 12 residues. CDR3 sequence: CASSLDVYEQYF. CDR3 DNA sequence: TGTGCCAGCAGTTTGGATGTCTACGAGCAGTACTTC.

This clonotype showed up many times. The chain links TRBV5-1 to TRBJ2-1; TRBD2 might be the D (6 bases). Trimming removed 0 bases from V and 4 bases from J, with 11 bases in between. Germline CDR1 and CDR2: SGHRS and YFSETQ. The CDR3 consists of 15 residues. In nucleotides, the CDR3 is TGCGCCAGCAGCTTGGCCGCGGGACTTTACAATGAGCAGTTCTTC. It is translated as CASSLAAGLYNEQFF.

The genes are TRBV28 and TRBJ2-7; TRBD1 aligns across 7 bases. CDR1 is MDHEN and CDR2 is SYDVKM in the germline V gene. This CDR3 spans 15 amino acids. J gave up 6 bases and V 3 bases, and 11 bases lay outside the gene matches. The DNA for the CDR3 is TGTGCCAGCAGTTTCCCCTCCGGACAGGCCCCCGAGCAGTACTTC. Its translation: CASSFPSGQAPEQYF.